These 6 T cell receptor beta chains originate from one sample sequenced in a study of human T cells and chemical hapten exposure. TCRdb recomputed calls from the RACE reads with MiXCR, one row per CDR3 protein. The table includes 55,000 to 75,000 distinct CDR3 sequences, roughly 12% detected once. This sample's time point: patch test 3, about 24 weeks after DPC sensitization. As to treatment: therapeutic diphenylcyclopropenone sensitization with weekly scalp DPC. The specimen comprised whole blood, sampled in connection with sensitization to the hapten diphenylcyclopropenone (DPC). Receptor source: a man younger than 40 with alopecia areata. Some clones in this sample may be carry-over from other donors' samples.

This clonotype was detected many times. V gene TRBV6-6 combines with J gene TRBJ1-1, with 7 bases fitting TRBD1. CDR3 size: 16 residues. Germline lookup yields CDR1 MNHNY and CDR2 SVGAGI (reference sequence). Losses at the gene ends were 6 bases for V and 0 bases for J; bases not matched to a gene: 10. The CDR3 spells CASRKTDRSMNTEAFF. In DNA form, the CDR3 reads TGTGCCAGCAGGAAAACGGACAGGAGCATGAACACTGAAGCTTTCTTT.

This clonotype showed up just a few times. The chain has TRBV3-1 and TRBJ2-5; possible D gene TRBD2, 5 bases. V was clipped by 0 bases and J by 2 bases, with 10 bases between them. The CDR3 length is 15 residues. Per germline, CDR1 LGHDT and CDR2 YNNKEL (reference sequence). The DNA of the CDR3 is TGTGCCAGCAGCCAAGATGGGAGCAGACAAGAGACCCAGTACTTC. Protein: CASSQDGSRQETQYF.

This clonotype was seen only a few times. DNA of the CDR3: TGTGCCAGCAGCCAACCGGGACAGGGGGGCGATAGCAATCAGCCCCAGCATTTT. Its translation: CASSQPGQGGDSNQPQHF. The genes are TRBV4-2 and TRBJ1-5, with 11 bases lining up with TRBD1. Germline CDR1 LGHNA, CDR2 YNFKEQ. J was trimmed by 0 bases and V by 2 bases; bases with no gene match: 6. The CDR3 spans 18 residues.

This clonotype ranks as medium-sized. V and J are TRBV20-1 and TRBJ2-3, with 11 bases fitting TRBD2. V gave up 0 bases and J gave up 2 bases; unmatched junction bases: 4. The CDR3 is 16 amino acids. The germline gives CDR1 DFQATT, CDR2 SNEGSKA (reference sequence). The CDR3 loop reads CSARDTSGGATDTQYF. The CDR3 nucleotides are TGCAGTGCTAGAGATACTAGCGGGGGAGCCACAGATACGCAGTATTTT.

This clonotype was picked up a small number of times. The chain employs TRBV19 and TRBJ1-5, with a weak D call TRBD1 (5 bases). Trimming removed 0 bases from V and 0 bases from J, with 24 bases in between. This CDR3 contains 21 residues. Germline values: CDR1 LNHDA, CDR2 SQIVND (reference sequence). CDR3 sequence (DNA): TGTGCCAGTAGTATAGATCATATCGACAGAAGATTCAAAAATAGCAATCAGCCCCAGCATTTT. It is translated as CASSIDHIDRRFKNSNQPQHF. The complete variable domain, with remaining parts taken from reference TRBV19 and TRBJ1-5, reads DGGITQSPKYLFRKEGQNVTLSCEQNLNHDAMYWYRQDPGQGLRLIYYSQIVNDFQKGDIAEGYSVSREKKESFPLTVTSAQKNPTAFYLCASSIDHIDRRFKNSNQPQHFGDGTRLSIL.

The chain combines TRBV18 with TRBJ2-5; a weak D match, TRBD1 (6 bases). Trimming shortened V by 2 bases and J by 3 bases, and 13 bases separated the two germline ends. In germline, CDR1 is KGHSH, CDR2 LQKENI. There are 15 residues in the CDR3. The CDR3 nucleotides are TGTGCCAGCTCACCATCTTGGGACACCGAAGAGACCCAGTACTTC. Its translation: CASSPSWDTEETQYF.